This T cell receptor beta chain was captured in a study of cytomegalovirus exposure and HLA in healthy donors. Deletions cut 2 bases from V and 6 bases from J, with 17 bases between. Germline-derived CDR1 and CDR2 are SGHAT and FQDESV (reference sequence). The CDR3 has 15 residues. 13 Jbeta primers and 60 Vbeta primers were used for the PCR. The data were produced by immunoSEQ multiplex PCR, yet TCRdb's version contains in-frame clones alone and is incomplete. Of about 130,000 clones in the sample, 75% were seen once. V and J are TRBV11-1 and TRBJ2-7; D perhaps matches TRBD2 (7 bases). Sequencing was performed on PBMCs. This TCR was sampled from a woman between 50 and 59 years old in good health and CMV-seronegative. In nucleotides, the CDR3 is TGTGCCAGCAGCTTAATACAGGGCCAGCGGGGCGAGCAGTACTTC. It is translated as CASSLIQGQRGEQYF.